The clone carrying this T cell receptor (beta chain) was recorded a few times. Its antigen is unidentified. The PCR made use of 60 Vbeta and 13 Jbeta primers. Profiling relied on immunoSEQ multiplex PCR, and the TCRdb table lists in-frame clones only, not all of them. This table holds roughly 170,000 clones, 77% found once. Germline CDR1 is SGDLS and CDR2 is YYNGEE. The V gene end was trimmed by 6 bases and the J gene end by 3 bases; junction bases not matched to a gene: 6. This CDR3 contains 15 residues. The sample comes from a study of cytomegalovirus exposure and HLA in healthy donors. The study's findings and limits: CMV serostatus was the sole immune exposure information available. Donors belonging to an Asian-associated ancestry cluster reportedly showed fewer N-insertions in productive TCRs than the roughly 700-donor mean, according to what a later analysis found.

What was sequenced was PBMCs. This clonotype originated in a woman aged 25 to 45 in good health and CMV-seronegative. The chain uses TRBV9 and TRBJ2-1; 10 bases map to TRBD2. The CDR3 reads CASTPSGSGYNEQFF. As DNA, the CDR3 is TGTGCCAGCACCCCTAGCGGGAGCGGCTACAATGAGCAGTTCTTC.